This entry describes one T cell receptor (beta chain). The data stem from a study of CD8 T cells in Susac syndrome. RNA totalling roughly 0.5 to 1 ug underwent reverse transcription with random hexamers. TCR beta CDR3 was amplified by immunoSEQ multiplex PCR. This amplification extended across 54 Vbeta and 13 Jbeta segments. TCRdb itself ran the immunoSEQ multiplex PCR reads through MiXCR, one entry per CDR3 protein. Of 150,000 to 200,000 distinct CDR3 sequences in the sample, approximately 94% were seen once. This CDR3 has 14 residues. V lost 2 bases and J 5 bases, leaving 14 bases between the germline ends. CDR1 is SGHDT, CDR2 YYEEEE, per germline.

This receptor was taken from a human donor with multiple sclerosis. V gene TRBV5-6 combines with J gene TRBJ2-7; D possibly corresponds to TRBD2 (5 bases). What was sequenced was CD4+ T cells from PBMCs. In DNA, the CDR3 is TGTGCCAGCAGCTTAGAACCGGGGTCGAACGAGCAGTACTTC. This gives the protein CASSLEPGSNEQYF.